The source of this T cell receptor (beta chain) is a study of shared clonotypes between healthy human individuals. Broader study findings: Non-shared clonotypes were found to have lower generation probabilities than the clonotypes that were shared by all four of the sorted-subset donors.

Trimming pared 3 bases from V and 0 bases from J, leaving 5 bases between. This CDR3 comprises 13 residues. The V gene's germline CDR1 is MDHEN and CDR2 SYDVKM. The repertoire was sequenced with immunoSEQ multiplex PCR; TCRdb's copy has only in-frame clones and lacks some. This table holds approximately 2.4 million clones, nearly 97% found once. About this clone itself: What it recognizes is unknown. The same CDR3 is also encoded by other DNA sequences in this sample.

The rearrangement joins TRBV28 to TRBJ1-2, with D uncertain. Sequencing was performed on naive CD4+ T cells sorted from blood. Subset of the sample: CD45RA+ positively selected. This TCR came from a man in his late teens or twenties in good health. The CDR3 sequence: CASSFGANYGYTF. The CDR3 bases are TGTGCCAGCAGTTTTGGGGCTAACTATGGCTACACCTTC.